This TCR beta chain was captured by sequencing in a study of blood T cell repertoires in COVID-19. Repertoires were generated with immunoSEQ multiplex PCR, while TCRdb's copy carries only in-frame clones and drops some. The sample shows about 83,000 clones, more than 75% of them seen only once. The germline V and J ends were trimmed by 5 bases and 7 bases, with 6 bases remaining between them. The CDR3 sequence is 12 residues long. This clone has a handful of counts. Sequencing was performed on peripheral blood. V and J are TRBV12-3 or TRBV12-4 and TRBJ2-6; D call uncertain. The sequence came from a man aged 50 to 59 with active COVID-19. The CDR3 DNA reads TGTGCCAGCAGTCCAATCGCCAACGTCCTGACTTTC. This sequence encodes CASSPIANVLTF.